This TCR beta chain is from a study of PD-1 blockade in mismatch repair-deficient tumors. Study-wide results and limits: Rapid post-treatment expansion, then contraction, generally preceding radiologic response, marked tumor-resident clones.

Details on this clone: Its target is not known.

The CDR3 length is 15 residues. With V trimmed by 1 base and J by 7 bases, 6 bases remained unmatched. Germline V gene lookup returns CDR1 MGHRA and CDR2 YSYEKL. Method: immunoSEQ multiplex PCR; TCRdb's copy keeps in-frame clones and lacks some. In the table there are around 62,000 clones, approximately 82% of which are singletons. The source is an adult with mismatch repair-deficient cancer. The starting material was peripheral blood, obtained 2 weeks after starting pembrolizumab. The chain employs TRBV4-1 and TRBJ2-1, with 8 bases identical to TRBD1. Here the CDR3 DNA reads TGCGCCAGCAGCCAAGGTCAGGGGGCGGTTAATGAGCAGTTCTTC. This codes for CASSQGQGAVNEQFF.